These 7 T cell receptor beta chains originate from one sample sequenced in a study of T cell repertoires in cytomegalovirus infection. TCRdb re-called the reads through MiXCR, storing one row per CDR3 protein. The sample holds fewer than 350,000 distinct CDR3 sequences, about 17% seen once. The sample consisted of PBMCs. The receptors were sampled from a human donor in good health (CMV status not recorded). Some clones in this sample may be carry-over from other donors' samples.

The chain uses TRBV20-1 and TRBJ2-2; the D gene is possibly TRBD2 (6 bases). The CDR3 totals 16 residues. The germline CDR1 and CDR2 sequences are DFQATT and SNEGSKA (reference sequence). The V end lost 1 base, the J end lost 5 bases, and 17 bases lay between the germline ends. The CDR3 nucleotides are TGCAGTGCTAGAGCATTTGCGGGGTTTAGGACCGGGGAGCTGTTTTTT. It yields the protein CSARAFAGFRTGELFF.

This clonotype was counted at least ten times. The CDR3, as DNA: TGTGCCAGCAGCTCCGAGGACTCGGGATGGTACGAGCAGTACTTC. This codes for CASSSEDSGWYEQYF. The rearrangement uses TRBV28 and TRBJ2-7; weak D call: TRBD2 (5 bases). Trimming stripped 6 bases from V and 4 bases from J, with 19 bases between. Looked up from germline, CDR1 is MDHEN and CDR2 is SYDVKM. The CDR3 runs 15 residues.

This clonotype was picked up a small number of times. This chain joins TRBV2 and TRBJ2-2, with 11 nucleotides matching TRBD2. From germline, CDR1 is SNHLY and CDR2 FYNNEI. The CDR3 length is 18 residues. Losses at the gene ends were 7 bases for V and 5 bases for J; bases not matched to a gene: 15. CDR3 DNA: TGTGCCAGCAAGGCCTATAGCGGGGGGGCCTCCGCGACCGGGGAGCTGTTTTTT. It encodes CASKAYSGGASATGELFF.

This clonotype was picked up a small number of times. The chain employs TRBV18 and TRBJ2-1; TRBD1 matches 9 bases. CDR3 size: 15 residues. The germline CDR1 and CDR2 sequences are KGHSH and LQKENI. V gave up 3 bases and J gave up 9 bases; unmatched junction bases: 9. CDR3 sequence reads: CASSPGTGRSGEQFF. In nucleotides, the CDR3 is TGTGCCAGCTCACCCGGGACAGGGAGGAGTGGTGAGCAGTTCTTC.

This clonotype appeared many times. This chain connects TRBV4-3 to TRBJ2-3; a weak D match, TRBD2 (6 bases). The CDR3 length is 15 residues. CDR1 is LGHNA and CDR2 is YSLEER in the germline V gene. Trimming took 3 bases from V and 2 from J, leaving 12 bases between them. In DNA, the CDR3 is TGCGCCAGCAGCCATACTAGCCCTAACACAGATACGCAGTATTTT. Translated: CASSHTSPNTDTQYF.

Regarding this clonotype: A much larger clone sits a single nucleotide away, making a read error possible. The chain links TRBV4-1 to TRBJ1-1; a possible D gene is TRBD1 (6 bases). The CDR3 has 14 residues. Germline V gene lookup returns CDR1 MGHRA and CDR2 YSYEKL. The CDR3 DNA follows: TGCACCAGCAGCTCTGCCCAGGGGAGCACTGAAGCTTTCTTT. Translated: CTSSSAQGSTEAFF.

This clonotype was counted only a few times. This sequence joins TRBV6-2 or TRBV6-3 and TRBJ1-5; D gene unclear. This CDR3 has 17 residues. Trimming took 4 bases from V and 0 from J, leaving 16 bases between them. Germline loops: CDR1 MNHEY, CDR2 SVGEGT. The CDR3 coding sequence is TGTGCCAGCAGTTTTCGTCCGGGCTCCTATAGCAATCAGCCCCAGCATTTT. This translates into CASSFRPGSYSNQPQHF.